Listed here are 21 T cell receptor beta chains from one sample, sequenced in a study of control samples from healthy donors and cancer patients (dated by TCRdb to the early 2020s). Library creation used the immunoSEQ multiplex PCR assay. Here the immuneACCESS table is served through TCRdb, limited to in-frame sequences with V and J called. Missing clones are a known gap in these copies; in checked studies unresolved V genes cover under half, and the rest lacks a known reason. Within this sample are approximately 100,000 clones, with roughly 92% of them counted one time only. The ten largest clones represent around 2.8% of the sample. Sequences were obtained from blood. The source is a human donor in good health. The donor label of this sample is uncertain.

The CDR3 region has the DNA TGTGCCAGCAGCTCCTATTCCCCCAGGGGGACTGAAGCTTTCTTT. Protein product: CASSSYSPRGTEAFF. This chain connects TRBV11-2 to TRBJ1-1, with TRBD1 matching 7 bases. The germline V gene has CDR1 SGHAT and CDR2 FQNNGV. The CDR3 has 15 residues. The ends lost 4 bases at V and 5 bases at J; junction bases unmatched: 10.

J is TRBJ1-2 and V is TRBV10-3; perhaps TRBD1 as D (6 bases). V lost 0 bases and J 4 bases, leaving 12 bases between the germline ends. Per the germline V gene, CDR1 is ENHRY and CDR2 is SYGVKD. The CDR3 spans 15 residues. DNA for the CDR3: TGTGCCATCAGTGAGTCAGGGGGGATCCTCTATGGCTACACCTTC. Translated: CAISESGGILYGYTF.

The CDR3 nucleotides read TGTGCCAGCAGTCCCCCGGGTCAGCCCCAGCATTTT. Its protein product is CASSPPGQPQHF. The chain uses TRBV6-2 or TRBV6-3 and TRBJ1-5; D uncertain. The V end was cut by 5 bases, the J end by 6 bases, with 8 bases between. From germline, CDR1 is MNHEY and CDR2 SVGEGT. CDR3 size: 12 residues.

The chain recombines TRBV6-2 or TRBV6-3 with TRBJ2-7; the match to TRBD1 covers 9 bases. V was clipped by 3 bases and J by 1 base; unmatched bases: 7. CDR1 MNHEY and CDR2 SVGEGT come from the germline V gene. CDR3 length: 16 residues. This chain's CDR3 is CASSYNQDRGSYEQYF. CDR3 nucleotides: TGTGCCAGCAGTTATAATCAGGACAGGGGATCCTACGAGCAGTACTTC.

The chain uses TRBV30 and TRBJ1-2, with D hard to call. Germline V gene lookup returns CDR1 GTSNPN and CDR2 SVGIG (reference sequence). The CDR3 length is 13 residues. V was shortened by 7 bases and J by 5 bases, with 17 bases between the two germline ends. The CDR3 spells CASFLVDGYGYTF. CDR3 DNA: TGTGCCTCTTTCCTGGTAGACGGATATGGCTACACCTTC.

V and J are TRBV30 and TRBJ1-1; TRBD1 might be the D (5 bases). Trimming stripped 3 bases from V and 4 bases from J, with 18 bases between. Germline V gene sequence: CDR1 GTSNPN, CDR2 SVGIG (reference sequence). This CDR3 region has 15 residues. The CDR3 loop is CAWSLGLGQGTEAFF. CDR3 DNA: TGTGCCTGGAGCCTAGGGCTGGGGCAGGGCACTGAAGCTTTCTTT.

The genes are TRBV6-5 and TRBJ1-1; D is uncertain. The V end was cut by 8 bases, the J end by 5 bases, with 6 bases between. Germline CDR1 MNHEY, CDR2 SVGAGI. The CDR3 contains 10 residues. CDR3 nucleotide sequence: TGTGCCAGCGCTCGAACTGAAGCTTTCTTT. It is translated as CASARTEAFF.

V gene TRBV5-1 combines with J gene TRBJ1-4, with D possibly matching TRBD1 (5 bases). Trimming removed 0 bases at V and 5 bases at J, with 14 bases between. This CDR3 is 16 amino acids long. Per the germline V gene, CDR1 is SGHRS and CDR2 is YFSETQ. The CDR3 is CASSLDGGPENEKLFF. The CDR3 DNA follows: TGCGCCAGCAGCTTGGACGGGGGACCAGAAAATGAAAAACTGTTTTTT.

This chain connects TRBV21-1 to TRBJ1-5. TRBV21-1 is termed a pseudogene. This CDR3 region has 13 residues. The CDR3 nucleotides read TGTGCCAGCAGGTTCGGGGTCCGACAGCCCCAGCATTTT. Its translation: CASRFGVRQPQHF.

The chain uses TRBV3-1 (or the pseudogene TRBV3-2) and TRBJ1-1; D possibly corresponds to TRBD1 (6 bases). The CDR3 is made up of 15 amino acids. V lost 3 bases and J 0 bases, leaving 11 bases between the germline ends. Per germline, CDR1 LGHDT and CDR2 YNNKEL (reference sequence). The DNA for the CDR3 is TGTGCCAGCAGCCAGGAACAGGGCATGAACACTGAAGCTTTCTTT. Translated: CASSQEQGMNTEAFF.

V usage is TRBV7-2 and J usage is TRBJ2-3, with unresolved D. This CDR3 spans 12 amino acids. The germline CDR1 and CDR2 sequences are SGHTA and FQGNSA. V gave up 4 bases and J gave up 4 bases, with 6 bases separating them. The CDR3 nucleotides are TGTGCCAGCAGCTCAACCTCAGATACGCAGTATTTT. The encoded protein is CASSSTSDTQYF. The whole variable domain, remainder taken from reference TRBV7-2 and TRBJ2-3, is GAGVSQSPSNKVTEKGKDVELRCDPISGHTALYWYRQSLGQGLEFLIYFQGNSAPDKSGLPSDRFSAERTGGSVSTLTIQRTQQEDSAVYLCASSSTSDTQYFGPGTRLTVL.

The V call is TRBV7-8, the J call TRBJ2-5, with 7 nucleotides matching TRBD2. V dropped 1 base and J dropped 13; count of bases not matched to a gene: 9. The CDR3 is 13 residues long. The germline CDR1 and CDR2 sequences are SGHVS and FQNEAQ. CDR3 in DNA: TGTGCCAGCAGCTTAGAGCGTTGGGGGGGAATGTACTTC. Translated, it gives CASSLERWGGMYF. Full variable domain (outside the CDR3, taken from reference TRBV7-8 and TRBJ2-5): GAGVSQSPRYKVAKRGQDVALRCDPISGHVSLFWYQQALGQGPEFLTYFQNEAQLDKSGLPSDRFFAERPEGSVSTLKIQRTQQEDSAVYLCASSLERWGGMYFGPGTRLLVL.

V gene TRBV19 combines with J gene TRBJ1-5; 7 bases line up with TRBD1. V trimming: 6 bases; J trimming: 4 bases; junction bases outside the gene matches: 9. Germline V CDR1 and CDR2: LNHDA, SQIVND (reference sequence). The CDR3 spans 15 residues. CDR3 in amino acids: CASSKDRLPNQPQHF. The CDR3 DNA follows: TGTGCCAGTAGCAAGGACAGGCTCCCGAATCAGCCCCAGCATTTT.

The CDR3 DNA follows: TGCGCCAGCAGCGATGCCAGGACCGCAAACACTGAAGCTTTCTTT. As protein: CASSDARTANTEAFF. This chain links TRBV5-1 with TRBJ1-1; D is undetermined. Looked up from germline, CDR1 is SGHRS and CDR2 is YFSETQ. Deletions cut 4 bases from V and 2 bases from J, with 15 bases between. The CDR3 spans 15 residues.

This clone was seen once. The rearrangement uses TRBV14 and TRBJ2-2; 8 nucleotides line up with TRBD1. CDR1 is SGHDN and CDR2 is FVKESK in the germline V gene. V gave up 2 bases and J gave up 0 bases; unmatched junction bases: 2. The CDR3 is 16 amino acids. This CDR3 is CASSQIQGANTGELFF. CDR3 DNA sequence: TGTGCCAGCAGCCAAATACAGGGGGCGAACACCGGGGAGCTGTTTTTT.

V usage is TRBV27 and J usage is TRBJ1-5; 11 nucleotides match TRBD1. The junction had 3 bases not matched to a gene; V was cut back by 6 bases and J by 2 bases. Germline V gives CDR1 MNHEY, CDR2 SMNVEV (reference sequence). This CDR3 has 15 residues. The CDR3 DNA reads as TGTGCCAGCAGACCGGGACAGGGGGGCAATCAGCCCCAGCATTTT. Translating gives CASRPGQGGNQPQHF.

Concerning this clone: In the same sample, other DNA sequences code for this CDR3. This chain connects TRBV5-1 to TRBJ1-2, with 8 bases fitting TRBD1. Germline loops: CDR1 SGHRS, CDR2 YFSETQ. The CDR3 has 15 amino acids. V gave up 5 bases and J gave up 4 bases; unmatched junction bases: 10. CDR3 nucleotides: TGCGCCAGCAGGAAAGAGCAGGGGGCAGGCTATGGCTACACCTTC. Translation: CASRKEQGAGYGYTF.

This sequence joins TRBV10-3 and TRBJ2-3, with D unresolved. The CDR3 totals 13 residues. Germline CDR1 reads ENHRY; CDR2 reads SYGVKD. V was cut by 0 bases and J by 6 bases, with 7 bases left in between. The CDR3 nucleotides are TGTGCCATCAGTGAGTCCGATAGGGATACGCAGTATTTT. This encodes CAISESDRDTQYF.

For this clone: Germline is not matched at one junction end, which may reflect a read error. The rearrangement uses TRBV6-5 and TRBJ1-2; D perhaps matches TRBD1 (5 bases). CDR3 length: 14 amino acids. The germline V gene encodes CDR1 MNHEY and CDR2 SVGAGI. Written as DNA, the CDR3 is TGTGCCAGCAGTTACAACGCAGGGAACTCTGGCTACACCTTC. It is translated as CASSYNAGNSGYTF.

V usage is TRBV6-1 and J usage is TRBJ1-5, with 10 bases matching TRBD1. Germline-derived CDR1 and CDR2 are MNHNS and SASEGT. The CDR3 is made up of 18 amino acids. With V trimmed by 3 bases and J by 1 base, 9 bases remained unmatched. CDR3 region: CASSDPWTGGGSNQPQHF. The CDR3 DNA reads TGTGCCAGCAGTGACCCATGGACAGGGGGAGGAAGCAATCAGCCCCAGCATTTT.

The chain links TRBV3-1 (or the pseudogene TRBV3-2) to TRBJ1-4; tentative D call: TRBD1 (6 bases). CDR1 and CDR2 from the germline V gene are LGHDT and YNNKEL (reference sequence). Trimming cost V 1 base and J 7 bases, with 13 bases left between them. The CDR3 is made up of 15 amino acids. The CDR3, as DNA: TGTGCCAGCAGCCAAGTTGCGGCAGGGGCTGAAAAACTGTTTTTT. Translation: CASSQVAAGAEKLFF.